One sample yielded the 16 T cell receptor beta chains listed below, sequenced in a study of Ad26.COV2.S vaccination and SARS-CoV-2 variants. Some clones are missing from TCRdb's copy, which holds only in-frame ones; the method was immunoSEQ multiplex PCR. The sample includes approximately 400,000 clones, about 90% of them seen just once. The material sequenced was peripheral blood, taken after recovery from COVID-19. The origin of the receptors is a human donor who had recovered from COVID-19.

The chain joins TRBV2 to TRBJ1-1; 11 bases are shared with TRBD1. This CDR3 contains 18 residues. The germline V gene has CDR1 SNHLY and CDR2 FYNNEI. The J segment lost 0 bases and the V segment lost 5 bases, leaving 11 bases of the junction unmatched. In nucleotides, the CDR3 is TGTGCCAGCAGTAATAAGGGGACAGGGGGGGAAATGAACACTGAAGCTTTCTTT. Encoded protein: CASSNKGTGGEMNTEAFF.

Notes on this clone: In the same sample, other DNA sequences code for this CDR3. This sequence joins TRBV5-6 and TRBJ2-7; D might be TRBD2 (5 bases). This CDR3 has 12 amino acids. From germline, CDR1 is SGHDT and CDR2 YYEEEE. Trimming removed 0 bases at V and 4 bases at J, with 5 bases between. The CDR3 DNA sequence: TGTGCCAGCAGCTTGGGCGGGTACGAGCAGTACTTC. As protein: CASSLGGYEQYF.

The CDR3 nucleotides read TGTGCCAGCAGTGAGGGTTTTCGGGAGCAGTTCTTC. Translation gives CASSEGFREQFF. The chain couples TRBV6-1 to TRBJ2-1, with unresolved D. V dropped 3 bases and J dropped 10 bases, with 10 bases sitting between them. This CDR3 has 12 residues. Germline V gene data show CDR1 as MNHNS and CDR2 as SASEGT.

This clone was found a few times. The chain employs TRBV6-4 and TRBJ1-5; D uncertain. The V gene's germline CDR1 is MRHNA and CDR2 SNTAGT. The CDR3 contains 13 residues. Trimming pared 5 bases from V and 6 bases from J, leaving 11 bases between. The CDR3 sequence is CASSSSYGQPQHF. The CDR3 nucleotides are TGTGCCAGCAGTTCCTCCTACGGTCAGCCCCAGCATTTT.

The J gene is TRBJ2-5, the V gene TRBV18; tentatively, D is TRBD1 (5 bases). The CDR3 is made up of 16 amino acids. From germline, CDR1 is KGHSH and CDR2 LQKENI. With 3 bases removed from V and 5 bases from J, the gap between germline ends came to 19 bases. The CDR3 bases are TGTGCCAGCTCACCGGGGCAGCATACCGGCCAGGAGACCCAGTACTTC. This translates into CASSPGQHTGQETQYF.

This sequence joins TRBV27 and TRBJ1-5, with unresolved D. CDR3 length: 13 amino acids. Germline V gene lookup returns CDR1 MNHEY and CDR2 SMNVEV (reference sequence). V shed 5 bases and J shed 1 base, with 6 bases lying between them. CDR3 nucleotides: TGTGCCAGCAGTGGACGGAGCAATCAGCCCCAGCATTTT. This translates into CASSGRSNQPQHF.

The rearrangement links TRBV6-5 to TRBJ1-1; no firm D call. CDR3 size: 13 residues. CDR1 MNHEY and CDR2 SVGAGI come from the germline V gene. The germline V and J ends were trimmed by 1 base and 1 base, with 4 bases remaining between them. In nucleotides, the CDR3 is TGTGCCAGCAGTTACTGGGAGAACACTGAAGCTTTCTTT. Translated, it gives CASSYWENTEAFF.

The CDR3 region is CASSRGTAQSGANVLTF. CDR3 DNA: TGCGCCAGCAGCCGAGGGACAGCTCAATCTGGGGCCAACGTCCTGACTTTC. The chain joins TRBV4-1 to TRBJ2-6; 7 nucleotides agree with TRBD1. With V trimmed by 4 bases and J by 1 base, 7 bases remained unmatched. From germline, CDR1 is MGHRA and CDR2 YSYEKL. This CDR3 region has 17 residues.

The chain combines TRBV29-1 with TRBJ1-1; 7 bases are shared with TRBD1. Looked up from germline, CDR1 is SQVTM and CDR2 is ANQGSEA. J lost 1 base, V lost 7 bases, and 3 bases had no gene match. The CDR3 runs to 12 residues. The CDR3 DNA is TGCAGCGCCCGACAGGGGAACACTGAAGCTTTCTTT. Translated, it gives CSARQGNTEAFF.

The sample holds one count of this clone. The V and J genes are TRBV7-9 and TRBJ2-6; 13 nucleotides line up with TRBD2. The CDR3 runs 18 residues. J was trimmed by 0 bases and V by 5 bases; bases with no gene match: 4. The germline V gene has CDR1 SEHNR and CDR2 FQNEAQ (reference sequence). The CDR3 coding sequence is TGTGCCAGCAGCGGGACTAGCGGGGTCAGCTCTGGGGCCAACGTCCTGACTTTC. Residues: CASSGTSGVSSGANVLTF.

V is TRBV7-9 and J is TRBJ1-6; unclear D gene. This CDR3 region has 13 residues. Germline CDR1 and CDR2: SEHNR and FQNEAQ (reference sequence). The germline V and J ends were trimmed by 5 bases and 9 bases, with 11 bases remaining between them. Here the CDR3 reads CASSPPGPSPLHF. For the CDR3, the DNA is TGTGCCAGCAGCCCCCCGGGTCCTTCACCCCTCCACTTT.

The chain carries TRBV5-4 and TRBJ2-7; D gene unclear. Germline V gene data show CDR1 as SGHNT and CDR2 as YYREEE (reference sequence). This CDR3 has 16 residues. Trimming shortened V by 0 bases and J by 3 bases, and 16 bases separated the two germline ends. The CDR3 region has the DNA TGTGCCAGCAGCTTGGTTTCGGCATCCTCGGGCTACGAGCAGTACTTC. Its protein product is CASSLVSASSGYEQYF.

The V gene is TRBV2, the J gene TRBJ1-2; no clear D gene. This CDR3 contains 14 residues. Germline CDR1 is SNHLY and CDR2 is FYNNEI. V was clipped by 0 bases and J by 2 bases, with 7 bases between them. CDR3 nucleotides: TGTGCCAGCAGTGAAGCGCTGACCAACTATGGCTACACCTTC. The encoded protein is CASSEALTNYGYTF. Filled out from reference TRBV2 and TRBJ1-2, the complete variable domain reads EPEVTQTPSHQVTQMGQEVILRCVPISNHLYFYWYRQILGQKVEFLVSFYNNEISEKSEIFDDQFSVERPDGSNFTLKIRSTKLEDSAMYFCASSEALTNYGYTFGSGTRLTVV.

V gene TRBV2 combines with J gene TRBJ1-2; 9 positions match TRBD1. This CDR3 has 17 residues. Unmatched junction bases numbered 11, after V lost 6 bases and J lost 0 bases. In germline, CDR1 is SNHLY, CDR2 FYNNEI. The CDR3 sequence is CASSYPGQGTANYGYTF. Written as DNA, the CDR3 is TGTGCCAGCAGCTACCCGGGACAGGGAACCGCTAACTATGGCTACACCTTC.

The chain uses TRBV27 and TRBJ2-7; a possible D gene is TRBD2 (6 bases). Trimming removed 0 bases at V and 3 bases at J, with 12 bases between. Germline assignment: CDR1 MNHEY and CDR2 SMNVEV (reference sequence). The CDR3 runs to 15 residues. CDR3 sequence: CASSLSGLAFYEQYF. The CDR3 DNA sequence: TGTGCCAGCAGTTTATCGGGCCTAGCGTTCTACGAGCAGTACTTC.

This clone appeared once. This rearrangement joins TRBV4-1 to TRBJ1-2, with 8 bases fitting TRBD1. From germline, CDR1 is MGHRA and CDR2 YSYEKL. CDR3 length equals 13 residues. After removal of 5 bases from V and 5 bases from J, the junction contained 4 bases not matched to a gene. The chain's CDR3 is CASSSDRVYGYTF. For the CDR3, the DNA is TGCGCCAGCAGCTCGGACAGGGTTTATGGCTACACCTTC.